The 9 T cell receptor beta chains in this list originate from one sample, sequenced in a study of T cell changes during pregnancy in multiple sclerosis (dated by TCRdb to the late 2010s). Receptor libraries were prepared by the immunoSEQ multiplex PCR assay. TCRdb mirrors the immuneACCESS table, restricted to in-frame sequences. Some clones are absent from its copies; in checked studies, under half trace to an unresolved V gene, and the reason for the others is unknown. The sample table contains 36,000 or so clones; only one count was recorded for more than 70% of them. The top ten hold approximately 0.5% of the sample. The material sequenced was CD4+ T cells from peripheral blood mononuclear cells, taken in the first trimester of pregnancy. All receptors derive from a female donor with multiple sclerosis, enrolled in a pregnancy study.

The rearrangement joins TRBV30 to TRBJ1-5; TRBD1 might be the D (6 bases). Germline V lookup: CDR1 GTSNPN, CDR2 SVGIG (reference sequence). CDR3 size: 15 residues. The V and J ends lost 4 bases and 3 bases respectively, with 16 bases between them. CDR3 loop: CAWTNRESDNQPQHF. In DNA form, the CDR3 reads TGTGCCTGGACCAACAGGGAGTCGGACAATCAGCCCCAGCATTTT. The variable domain in full, with the rest retrieved from reference TRBV30 and TRBJ1-5, is SQTIHQWPATLVQPVGSPLSLECTVEGTSNPNLYWYRQAAGRGLQLLFYSVGIGQISSEVPQNLSASRPQDRQFILSSKKLLLSDSGFYLCAWTNRESDNQPQHFGDGTRLSIL.

Only one count was recorded for this clone. This chain uses TRBV4-2 with TRBJ2-1; 7 nucleotides align to TRBD2. V was pared by 0 bases and J by 6 bases, with 2 bases of the junction left unmatched. Germline assignment: CDR1 LGHNA and CDR2 YNFKEQ. The CDR3 covers 14 residues. CDR3 nucleotides: TGTGCCAGCAGCCAAGACTGGACTAGCAATGAGCAGTTCTTC. Its protein product is CASSQDWTSNEQFF.

The gene calls are TRBV4-1 and TRBJ1-4, with D tentatively TRBD1 (5 bases). The germline V gene encodes CDR1 MGHRA and CDR2 YSYEKL. The length of the CDR3 is 16 residues. Trimming shortened V by 4 bases and J by 8 bases, and 20 bases separated the two germline ends. The CDR3 DNA follows: TGCGCCAGCAGCCCTCGGGACTCCCGGTGGGGGGAAAAACTGTTTTTT. It yields the protein CASSPRDSRWGEKLFF.

This clone was seen just once. This chain connects TRBV4-2 to TRBJ1-1; a weak D match, TRBD1 (6 bases). In germline, CDR1 is LGHNA, CDR2 YNFKEQ. V gave up 1 base and J gave up 4 bases, with 16 bases separating them. The CDR3 has 16 amino acids. CDR3 nucleotides: TGTGCCAGCAGCCAAGGGAACAGGGTAAGAGTCACTGAAGCTTTCTTT. Amino acids: CASSQGNRVRVTEAFF.

This clone occurred once. The chain joins TRBV9 to TRBJ1-2; weak D call: TRBD1 (6 bases). Germline values: CDR1 SGDLS, CDR2 YYNGEE. Deletions cut 3 bases from V and 7 bases from J, with 16 bases between. There are 14 residues in the CDR3. The CDR3 protein is CASSGLGQGSGYTF. CDR3 nucleotides: TGTGCCAGCAGCGGTCTAGGGCAGGGGAGTGGCTACACCTTC. Using reference TRBV9 and TRBJ1-2 for the parts outside the CDR3, the full variable domain is DSGVTQTPKHLITATGQRVTLRCSPRSGDLSVYWYQQSLDQGLQFLIQYYNGEERAKGNILERFSAQQFPDLHSELNLSSLELGDSALYFCASSGLGQGSGYTFGSGTRLTVV.

The sample holds one count of this clone. The rearrangement joins TRBV5-1 to TRBJ2-1, with D possibly TRBD1 on 6 matching bases. Trimming cost V 5 bases and J 6 bases, with 21 bases left between them. In germline, CDR1 is SGHRS, CDR2 YFSETQ. CDR3 length: 16 residues. CDR3 amino acids: CASSSFTDRFGNEQFF. Written as DNA, the CDR3 is TGCGCCAGCAGTTCTTTTACCGACAGGTTCGGCAATGAGCAGTTCTTC. Full variable domain (remainder filled in from reference TRBV5-1 and TRBJ2-1): KAGVTQTPRYLIKTRGQQVTLSCSPISGHRSVSWYQQTPGQGLQFLFEYFSETQRNKGNFPGRFSGRQFSNSRSEMNVSTLELGDSALYLCASSSFTDRFGNEQFFGPGTRLTVL.

The V and J genes are TRBV6-6 and TRBJ2-5; 11 bases agree with TRBD2. The CDR3 consists of 14 residues. J lost 4 bases, V lost 6 bases, and 4 bases had no gene match. CDR1 MNHNY and CDR2 SVGAGI come from the germline V gene (reference sequence). The CDR3 here is CASRTSGNRETQYF. Written as DNA, the CDR3 is TGTGCCAGCAGGACTAGCGGGAACCGAGAGACCCAGTACTTC.

The chain joins TRBV28 to TRBJ1-1; no firm D call. Germline CDR1 reads MDHEN; CDR2 reads SYDVKM. This CDR3 spans 13 amino acids. With 3 bases removed from V and 6 bases from J, the gap between germline ends came to 11 bases. The CDR3 DNA sequence: TGTGCCAGCAGTTTTTATTTCGGGGCTGAAGCTTTCTTT. Translating it yields CASSFYFGAEAFF.

The table lists this clone with a count of one. The V call is TRBV5-5, the J call TRBJ2-7; TRBD1 agrees at 10 bases. Germline V CDR1 and CDR2: SGHKS, YYEKEE (reference sequence). CDR3 length: 15 residues. Germline trimming cut 3 bases from V and 4 bases from J; bases unmatched to any gene: 7. This CDR3 is CASSSSGTGVYEQYF. The DNA for the CDR3 is TGTGCCAGCAGCTCCTCCGGGACAGGGGTGTACGAGCAGTACTTC. Full variable domain (rest looked up from reference TRBV5-5 and TRBJ2-7): DAGVTQSPTHLIKTRGQQVTLRCSPISGHKSVSWYQQVLGQGPQFIFQYYEKEERGRGNFPDRFSARQFPNYSSELNVNALLLGDSALYLCASSSSGTGVYEQYFGPGTRLTVT.